The rows below give T cell receptor beta chains drawn from one sample of a study of sequential checkpoint blockade in melanoma. The repertoire was sequenced with immunoSEQ multiplex PCR; TCRdb's copy has only in-frame clones and lacks some. The repertoire holds about 13,000 clones, more than 75% seen once, with about a quarter in the top ten. The sample in question was CD8+ T cells sorted from blood (inferred from file names), obtained from a patient given nivolumab and ipilimumab in sequence. The receptors were sampled from a human donor with melanoma. CDR3s include the opening cysteine and the closing phenylalanine or tryptophan. The D gene is left open where the match is weak. Clone size is stated in some rows and not others, as once, few, many or a class when expanded.

>TRBV27|TRBJ2-1|NA|TRBD2
TGTGCCAGCAGTTTAGGGGGGGACCCCTCCTACAATGAGCAGTTCTTC
CASSLGGDPSYNEQFF
>TRBV15|TRBJ2-5|NA|NA
TGTGCCACCAGCAGAGACAGGGTCGGGACCCAGTACTTC
CATSRDRVGTQYF
>TRBV7-9|TRBJ2-2|NA|NA
TGTGCCAGCAGCCGCGGCACCGGGCAGGGGTACACCGGGGAGCTGTTTTTT
CASSRGTGQGYTGELFF
>TRBV2|TRBJ2-1|NA|TRBD1
TGTGCCAGCAGTCTTACTAACAGGGGGCTCGGCTCCTACAATGAGCAGTTCTTC
CASSLTNRGLGSYNEQFF
>TRBV7-9|TRBJ2-5|NA|TRBD1
TGTGCCAGCAGCTTCAGACAGGGGGCGCGAGAGCAGTACTTC
CASSFRQGAREQYF
>TRBV9|TRBJ2-7|NA|NA
TGTGCCAGCAGCGTAGCCGAGACATCCTCCTACGAGCAGTACTTC
CASSVAETSSYEQYF
>TRBV4-1|TRBJ2-7|NA|NA
TGCGCCAGCAGCCAAGGAATCAGGCCCTACGAGCAGTACTTC
CASSQGIRPYEQYF
>TRBV5-4|TRBJ2-7|NA|TRBD2
TGTGCCAGCAGCCGGACTAGCGGGACCTACGAGCAGTACTTC
CASSRTSGTYEQYF
>TRBV6-6|TRBJ2-3|NA|TRBD1
TGTGCCACCTTGTCTAACAGGGGAGTTGGTACAGATACGCAGTATTTT
CATLSNRGVGTDTQYF
>TRBV5-4|TRBJ2-7|NA|NA
TGTGCCAGCAGCATCACCTCAGGGCTCCCCCCCTACGAGCAGTACTTC
CASSITSGLPPYEQYF
>TRBV5-1|TRBJ2-5|medium-sized|NA
TGCGCCAGCAGCTTAACTGCGGAAGGCCCCCAAGAGACCCAGTACTTC
CASSLTAEGPQETQYF
>TRBV15|TRBJ1-2|NA|TRBD1
TGTGCCACCAGGGCTACTGGACAGGGGGACAACTATGGCTACACCTTC
CATRATGQGDNYGYTF
>TRBV2|TRBJ2-7|medium-sized|NA
TGTGCCAGCACGACTGGGGGCAGGGGTTCGCGAGAGGCCGAGCAGTACTTC
CASTTGGRGSREAEQYF
>TRBV5-1|TRBJ2-1|once|NA
TGCGCCAGCAGCTTTGTGCTCGGCTCCTACAATGAGCAGTTCTTC
CASSFVLGSYNEQFF
>TRBV21-1|TRBJ1-4|NA|NA
TGTGCCAGCAGCGGAAAGACAGGGGCCAAAGTCCCAAATGAAAAACTGTTTTTT
CASSGKTGAKVPNEKLFF
>TRBV9|TRBJ1-2|NA|NA
TGTGCCAGCAGGGCGAGAGGGGGTGGCTACACCTTC
CASRARGGGYTF
>TRBV11-1|TRBJ1-2|NA|NA
TGTGCCAGCAGCTTCACAGAGAGCTATGGCTACACCTTC
CASSFTESYGYTF
>TRBV21-1|TRBJ1-5|NA|NA
TGTGCCAGCAGCAAATTCGAGTGGGGAAGCACAGGCGATTATAGCAATCAGCCCCAGCATTTT
CASSKFEWGSTGDYSNQPQHF
>TRBV11-2|TRBJ2-7|NA|TRBD1
TGTGCCAGCAGCTTTGGGACAGGGGCCTACGAGCAGTACTTC
CASSFGTGAYEQYF